Presented here are 26 T cell receptor beta chains from one specimen sequenced in a study of T cell changes during pregnancy in multiple sclerosis. Clones were sequenced by immunoSEQ multiplex PCR, and TCRdb holds only the in-frame ones, with some missing. The sample lists 64,000 or so clones, 96% occurring once. The sample was CD8+ T cells from peripheral blood mononuclear cells, taken after pregnancy. Receptor source: a female donor with multiple sclerosis, enrolled in a pregnancy study.

This clone has a handful of counts. The chain employs TRBV13 and TRBJ2-7; TRBD2 agrees at 14 bases. Germline CDR1 is PRHDT and CDR2 is FYEKMQ (reference sequence). This CDR3 spans 15 amino acids. V trimming: 3 bases; J trimming: 6 bases; junction bases outside the gene matches: 4. CDR3 sequence: CASSFRTSGRPEQYF. Here the CDR3 DNA reads TGTGCCAGCAGCTTTCGGACTAGCGGGAGGCCCGAGCAGTACTTC.

The genes are TRBV29-1 and TRBJ1-2; 9 bases agree with TRBD1. The CDR3 totals 13 residues. V lost 6 bases to trimming and J lost 7 bases; unmatched junction nucleotides: 9. Germline V gene lookup returns CDR1 SQVTM and CDR2 ANQGSEA. The CDR3 bases are TGCAGCGTCCTACAGGGGGCGAGTGGTGGCTACACCTTC. This sequence encodes CSVLQGASGGYTF.

The chain uses TRBV27 and TRBJ2-7; TRBD2 matches at 8 bases. This CDR3 is 13 amino acids long. The V segment lost 8 bases and the J segment 3 bases; nucleotides outside the gene matches: 6. Germline CDR1 reads MNHEY; CDR2 reads SMNVEV (reference sequence). This CDR3 reads CASFGGEGYEQYF. CDR3 coding DNA: TGTGCCAGCTTCGGGGGGGAGGGCTACGAGCAGTACTTC.

The chain combines TRBV7-9 with TRBJ1-3; no reliable D call. Germline V gene data show CDR1 as SEHNR and CDR2 as FQNEAQ (reference sequence). The CDR3 consists of 16 residues. Trimming pared 1 base from V and 0 bases from J, leaving 10 bases between. DNA of the CDR3: TGTGCCAGCAGCTTAGGCACAATCCACTCTGGAAACACCATATATTTT. Protein sequence: CASSLGTIHSGNTIYF.

This clone is termed medium-sized. The gene calls are TRBV30 and TRBJ1-1; D is unresolved. This CDR3 region has 14 residues. Germline CDR1 GTSNPN, CDR2 SVGIG (reference sequence). Trimming cost V 0 bases and J 5 bases, with 13 bases left between them. The CDR3 nucleotides are TGTGCCTGGAGTGTTACGGCGGGAGGGACTGAAGCTTTCTTT. Protein product: CAWSVTAGGTEAFF.

The rearrangement uses TRBV14 and TRBJ2-7; D is possibly TRBD1 (6 bases). From germline, CDR1 is SGHDN and CDR2 FVKESK. Trimming cost V 4 bases and J 3 bases, with 10 bases left between them. CDR3 length equals 13 residues. The CDR3 is CASSPTGHYEQYF. CDR3 coding DNA: TGTGCCAGCAGCCCTACAGGGCACTACGAGCAGTACTTC. The full variable domain, rest sourced from reference TRBV14 and TRBJ2-7, is EAGVTQFPSHSVIEKGQTVTLRCDPISGHDNLYWYRRVMGKEIKFLLHFVKESKQDESGMPNNRFLAERTGGTYSTLKVQPAELEDSGVYFCASSPTGHYEQYFGPGTRLTVT.

The J gene is TRBJ1-5, the V gene TRBV7-9; D is ambiguous. Germline V gene data show CDR1 as SEHNR and CDR2 as FQNEAQ (reference sequence). The CDR3 contains 12 residues. Trimming cost V 5 bases and J 4 bases, with 6 bases left between them. CDR3 region: CASSRGNQPQHF. The CDR3 DNA sequence: TGTGCCAGCAGCCGAGGTAATCAGCCCCAGCATTTT.

The V call is TRBV20-1, the J call TRBJ1-1; D unresolved. Trimming left V 6 bases short and J 7 bases short, with 9 bases between. The CDR3 runs 10 residues. Germline-derived CDR1 and CDR2 are DFQATT and SNEGSKA (reference sequence). The CDR3: CSALHLEAFF. Here the CDR3 DNA reads TGCAGTGCGTTACATCTTGAAGCTTTCTTT.

This chain links TRBV19 with TRBJ1-1; D remains ambiguous. The CDR3 runs 11 residues. In germline, CDR1 is LNHDA, CDR2 SQIVND (reference sequence). Deletions cut 4 bases from V and 11 bases from J, with 11 bases between. CDR3 nucleotides: TGTGCCAGTAGTAACCCATCACTCGCTTTCTTT. Amino acid sequence: CASSNPSLAFF.

The V call is TRBV9, the J call TRBJ1-2; 7 nucleotides align to TRBD1. The CDR3 loop spans 13 amino acids. In germline, CDR1 is SGDLS, CDR2 YYNGEE. V was pared by 4 bases and J by 6 bases, with 6 bases of the junction left unmatched. The CDR3 sequence is CASSPTGYDGYTF. The CDR3 bases are TGTGCCAGCAGCCCGACAGGGTACGATGGCTACACCTTC.

V is TRBV7-9 and J is TRBJ1-5, with 10 bases aligning to TRBD1. J was trimmed by 3 bases and V by 1 base; bases with no gene match: 12. Germline V lookup: CDR1 SEHNR, CDR2 FQNEAQ (reference sequence). This CDR3 contains 19 residues. CDR3 in DNA: TGTGCCAGCAGCTTAGTTGGGACAGGGGCCACCGCGCACAATCAGCCCCAGCATTTT. This sequence encodes CASSLVGTGATAHNQPQHF.

The rearrangement joins TRBV27 to TRBJ2-5; 7 bases map to TRBD1. V was clipped by 2 bases and J by 4 bases; unmatched bases: 4. Germline assignment: CDR1 MNHEY and CDR2 SMNVEV (reference sequence). CDR3 length: 14 residues. This CDR3 reads CASSLRPGGETQYF. CDR3 nucleotides: TGTGCCAGCAGTTTAAGGCCAGGGGGAGAGACCCAGTACTTC.

The gene calls are TRBV2 and TRBJ2-3, with a tentative D call TRBD2 (6 bases). Germline CDR1 is SNHLY and CDR2 is FYNNEI. The V gene lost 3 bases and the J gene lost 1 base, with 14 bases spanning the gap. The CDR3 contains 16 residues. The DNA of the CDR3 is TGTGCCAGCAGTGACTTCGGAGCGGGCGGCACAGATACGCAGTATTTT. Protein product: CASSDFGAGGTDTQYF.

V usage is TRBV2 and J usage is TRBJ2-1; 7 bases line up with TRBD2. Per the germline V gene, CDR1 is SNHLY and CDR2 is FYNNEI. This CDR3 spans 14 amino acids. V lost 7 bases and J lost 0; bases outside the gene matches: 3. The DNA for the CDR3 is TGTGCCAGCAAGGCTAGCGGCTCCTACAATGAGCAGTTCTTC. Its protein product is CASKASGSYNEQFF. The full variable domain, its missing parts supplied by reference TRBV2 and TRBJ2-1, is EPEVTQTPSHQVTQMGQEVILRCVPISNHLYFYWYRQILGQKVEFLVSFYNNEISEKSEIFDDQFSVERPDGSNFTLKIRSTKLEDSAMYFCASKASGSYNEQFFGPGTRLTVL.

The rearrangement joins TRBV5-4 to TRBJ2-1, with 9 bases fitting TRBD1. The germline V gene encodes CDR1 SGHNT and CDR2 YYREEE (reference sequence). This CDR3 is built from 15 residues. Trimming removed 5 bases from V and 2 bases from J; junction bases left unmatched: 5. This CDR3 is CASRGTGLTYNEQFF. The CDR3 coding sequence is TGTGCCAGCAGGGGGACAGGGCTTACCTACAATGAGCAGTTCTTC.

This clone has just one count. The rearrangement joins TRBV9 to TRBJ2-3; 8 bases align to TRBD2. With V trimmed by 0 bases and J by 4 bases, 7 bases remained unmatched. This CDR3 contains 16 residues. Looked up from germline, CDR1 is SGDLS and CDR2 is YYNGEE. CDR3 residues: CASSVAGGQPADTQYF. Written as DNA, the CDR3 is TGTGCCAGCAGCGTAGCGGGAGGGCAGCCGGCAGATACGCAGTATTTT.

The V and J genes are TRBV4-2 and TRBJ2-3; 9 nucleotides line up with TRBD2. The V gene's germline CDR1 is LGHNA and CDR2 YNFKEQ. The J segment lost 2 bases and the V segment lost 1 base, leaving 4 bases of the junction unmatched. This CDR3 region has 16 residues. The CDR3 loop is CASSQGLAEPTDTQYF. DNA for the CDR3: TGTGCCAGCAGCCAAGGACTAGCGGAACCCACAGATACGCAGTATTTT.

The gene calls are TRBV19 and TRBJ2-7, with 8 bases lining up with TRBD2. Germline V gene data show CDR1 as LNHDA and CDR2 as SQIVND (reference sequence). The V gene end was trimmed by 4 bases and the J gene end by 0 bases; junction bases not matched to a gene: 5. The CDR3 contains 15 residues. The CDR3 coding sequence is TGTGCCAGTAGTACCGGGACTAGAAGCTCCTACGAGCAGTACTTC. Residues: CASSTGTRSSYEQYF. The entire variable domain, with the rest obtained from reference TRBV19 and TRBJ2-7, is as follows: DGGITQSPKYLFRKEGQNVTLSCEQNLNHDAMYWYRQDPGQGLRLIYYSQIVNDFQKGDIAEGYSVSREKKESFPLTVTSAQKNPTAFYLCASSTGTRSSYEQYFGPGTRLTVT.

The chain links TRBV19 to TRBJ1-2; TRBD1 agrees at 9 bases. Looked up from germline, CDR1 is LNHDA and CDR2 is SQIVND (reference sequence). The J segment lost 7 bases and the V segment lost 5 bases, leaving 11 bases of the junction unmatched. The CDR3 length is 15 residues. The CDR3 sequence is CASSLGQGSGGGYTF. Here the CDR3 DNA reads TGTGCCAGTAGTTTGGGACAGGGTAGTGGTGGTGGCTACACCTTC.

The V gene is TRBV6-1, the J gene TRBJ2-1; 9 positions agree with TRBD2. The germline CDR1 and CDR2 sequences are MNHNS and SASEGT. The CDR3 is made up of 13 amino acids. V dropped 1 base and J dropped 10; count of bases not matched to a gene: 2. The CDR3 DNA follows: TGTGCCAGCAGTGAAGGGACTAGCGTAGAGCAGTTCTTC. Protein: CASSEGTSVEQFF.

The genes are TRBV28 and TRBJ2-1, with 10 nucleotides matching TRBD2. Germline assignment: CDR1 MDHEN and CDR2 SYDVKM. The CDR3 is made up of 14 amino acids. J lost 9 bases, V lost 5 bases, and 7 bases had no gene match. Written as DNA, the CDR3 is TGTGCCAGCAGTGTGCTAGCGGGAGTCCGTGAGCAGTTCTTC. Translating it yields CASSVLAGVREQFF.

The CDR3 sequence: CANLRTATMLANYGYTF. In nucleotides, the CDR3 is TGTGCCAATCTGAGGACTGCGACGATGTTAGCTAACTATGGCTACACCTTC. The rearrangement uses TRBV2 and TRBJ1-2; no definite D call. Trimming pared 10 bases from V and 0 bases from J, leaving 24 bases between. CDR3 length: 17 residues. The germline gives CDR1 SNHLY, CDR2 FYNNEI.

The chain recombines TRBV6-1 with TRBJ2-2; D might be TRBD1 (6 bases). The CDR3 extends over 13 amino acids. V lost 8 bases and J lost 5, with 12 bases in between. Germline V gene data show CDR1 as MNHNS and CDR2 as SASEGT. The CDR3 DNA sequence: TGTGCCAGCCCAGGGGTAAATACCGGGGAGCTGTTTTTT. This encodes CASPGVNTGELFF.

The rearrangement links TRBV5-1 to TRBJ1-1, with no clear D. V was trimmed by 4 bases and J by 8 bases, leaving 12 bases between them. The germline CDR1 and CDR2 sequences are SGHRS and YFSETQ. CDR3 length: 12 amino acids. The CDR3 loop reads CASSPAGREAFF. The CDR3 region has the DNA TGCGCCAGCAGCCCGGCGGGGAGGGAAGCTTTCTTT.

The chain is built from TRBV9 and TRBJ2-1; maybe TRBD2 (5 bases). Germline V lookup: CDR1 SGDLS, CDR2 YYNGEE. This CDR3 is 15 amino acids long. V gave up 0 bases and J gave up 1 base, with 8 bases separating them. This CDR3 is CASSVVGDSYNEQFF. Here the CDR3 DNA reads TGTGCCAGCAGCGTAGTCGGGGATTCCTACAATGAGCAGTTCTTC. Using reference TRBV9 and TRBJ2-1 for the parts outside the CDR3, the full variable domain is DSGVTQTPKHLITATGQRVTLRCSPRSGDLSVYWYQQSLDQGLQFLIQYYNGEERAKGNILERFSAQQFPDLHSELNLSSLELGDSALYFCASSVVGDSYNEQFFGPGTRLTVL.

The V call is TRBV5-1, the J call TRBJ2-1; unclear D gene. Germline V CDR1 and CDR2: SGHRS, YFSETQ. The CDR3 totals 15 residues. V was trimmed by 3 bases and J by 0 bases, leaving 10 bases between them. The CDR3 spells CASSSFVSSYNEQFF. The CDR3 nucleotides read TGCGCCAGCAGCTCTTTCGTGAGCTCCTACAATGAGCAGTTCTTC.